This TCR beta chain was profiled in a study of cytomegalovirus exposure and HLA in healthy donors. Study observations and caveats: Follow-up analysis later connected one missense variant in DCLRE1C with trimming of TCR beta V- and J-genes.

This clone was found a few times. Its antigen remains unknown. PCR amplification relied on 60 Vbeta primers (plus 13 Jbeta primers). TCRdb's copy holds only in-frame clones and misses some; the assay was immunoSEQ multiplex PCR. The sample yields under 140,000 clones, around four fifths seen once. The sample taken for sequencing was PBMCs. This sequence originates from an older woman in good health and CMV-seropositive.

The CDR3 protein is CASSTSGSIEQFF. The CDR3 region has the DNA TGTGCCAGCAGCACGAGCGGGAGCATTGAGCAGTTCTTC. V usage is TRBV7-6 and J usage is TRBJ2-1; TRBD2 agrees at 8 bases. The CDR3 sequence is 13 residues long. The germline V gene encodes CDR1 SGHVS and CDR2 FNYEAQ. V lost 5 bases and J lost 9; bases outside the gene matches: 6.